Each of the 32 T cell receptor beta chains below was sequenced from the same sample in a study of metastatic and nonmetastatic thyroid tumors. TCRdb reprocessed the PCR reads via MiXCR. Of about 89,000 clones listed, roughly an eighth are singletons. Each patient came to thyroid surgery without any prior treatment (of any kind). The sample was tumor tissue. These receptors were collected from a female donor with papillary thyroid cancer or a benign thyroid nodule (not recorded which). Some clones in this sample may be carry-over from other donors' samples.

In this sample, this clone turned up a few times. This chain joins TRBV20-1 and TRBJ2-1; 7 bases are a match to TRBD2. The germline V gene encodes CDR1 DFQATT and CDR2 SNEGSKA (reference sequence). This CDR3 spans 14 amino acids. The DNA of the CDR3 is TGCACTACTGACGAGGGAGGGCCCTCTCGTGATCAGTTCTTC. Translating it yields CTTDEGGPSRDQFF.

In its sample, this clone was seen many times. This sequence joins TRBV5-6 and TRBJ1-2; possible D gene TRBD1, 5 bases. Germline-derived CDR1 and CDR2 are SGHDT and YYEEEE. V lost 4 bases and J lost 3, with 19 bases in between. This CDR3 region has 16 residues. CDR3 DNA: TGTGCCAGCAGCCCCATGGGGCGCCCGGCTGACTATGGCTACACCTTC. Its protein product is CASSPMGRPADYGYTF.

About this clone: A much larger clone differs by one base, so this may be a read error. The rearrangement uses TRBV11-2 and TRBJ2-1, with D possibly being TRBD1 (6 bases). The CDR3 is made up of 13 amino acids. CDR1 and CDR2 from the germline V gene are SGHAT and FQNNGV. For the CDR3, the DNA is TGTGCCAGCAGCTTAGACAGGGGTGATGAGCAGCTCTTC. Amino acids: CASSLDRGDEQLF.

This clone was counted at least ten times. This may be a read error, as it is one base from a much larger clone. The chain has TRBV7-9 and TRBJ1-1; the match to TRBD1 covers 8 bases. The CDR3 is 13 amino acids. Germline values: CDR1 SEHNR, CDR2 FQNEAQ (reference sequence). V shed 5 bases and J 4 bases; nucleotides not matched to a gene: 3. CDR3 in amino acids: CASSLTGVTEAFF. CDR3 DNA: TGTGCCAGCAGCCTGACAGGGGTCACTGAAGCTTTCTTT.

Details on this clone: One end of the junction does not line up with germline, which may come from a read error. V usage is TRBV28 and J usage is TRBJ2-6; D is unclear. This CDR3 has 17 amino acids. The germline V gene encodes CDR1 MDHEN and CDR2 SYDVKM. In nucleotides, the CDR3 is TGTGCCAGCAGTTTTACAACAGCCGGCTCTGGCGCCAACTTCCTGACTTTC. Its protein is CASSFTTAGSGANFLTF.

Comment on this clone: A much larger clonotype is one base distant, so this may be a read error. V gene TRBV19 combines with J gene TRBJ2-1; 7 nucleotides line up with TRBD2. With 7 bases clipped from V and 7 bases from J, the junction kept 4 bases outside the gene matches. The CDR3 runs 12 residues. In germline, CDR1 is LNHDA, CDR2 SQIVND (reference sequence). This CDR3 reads CASIMGGNEQFF. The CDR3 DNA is TGTGCCAGTATTATGGGGGGGAATGAGCAGTTCTTC.

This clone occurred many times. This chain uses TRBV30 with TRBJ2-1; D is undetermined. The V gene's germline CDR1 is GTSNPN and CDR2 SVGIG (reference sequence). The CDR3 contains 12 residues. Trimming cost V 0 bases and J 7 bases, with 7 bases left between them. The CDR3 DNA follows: TGTGCCTGGAGTGTAACTGGGAATGAGCAGTTCTTC. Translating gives CAWSVTGNEQFF.

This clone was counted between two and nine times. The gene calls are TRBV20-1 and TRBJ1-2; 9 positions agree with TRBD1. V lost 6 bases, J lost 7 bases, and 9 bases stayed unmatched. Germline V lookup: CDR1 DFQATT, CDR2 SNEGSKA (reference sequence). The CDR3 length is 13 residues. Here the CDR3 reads CSASGQGGRGYTF. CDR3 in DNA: TGCAGTGCCTCGGGACAGGGAGGACGTGGCTACACCTTC.

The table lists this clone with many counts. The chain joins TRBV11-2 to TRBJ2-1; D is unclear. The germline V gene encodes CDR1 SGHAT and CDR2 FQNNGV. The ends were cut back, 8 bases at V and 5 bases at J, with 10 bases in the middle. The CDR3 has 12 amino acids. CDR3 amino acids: CASLGFNNEQFF. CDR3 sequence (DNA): TGTGCCAGCCTAGGGTTCAACAATGAGCAGTTCTTC.

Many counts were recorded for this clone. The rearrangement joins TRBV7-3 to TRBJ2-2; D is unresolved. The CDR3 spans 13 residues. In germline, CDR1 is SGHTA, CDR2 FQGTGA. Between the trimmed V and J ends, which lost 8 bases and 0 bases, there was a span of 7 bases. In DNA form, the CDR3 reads TGTGCCAGCTCACGACCGAACACCGGGGAGCTGTTTTTT. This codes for CASSRPNTGELFF.

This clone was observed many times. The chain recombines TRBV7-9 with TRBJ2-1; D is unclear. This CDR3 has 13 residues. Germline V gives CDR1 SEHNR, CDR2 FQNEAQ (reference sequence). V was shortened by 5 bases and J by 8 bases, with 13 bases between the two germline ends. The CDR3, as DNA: TGTGCCAGCAGCCGTTCAGATGTCGATGAGCAGTTCTTC. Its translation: CASSRSDVDEQFF.

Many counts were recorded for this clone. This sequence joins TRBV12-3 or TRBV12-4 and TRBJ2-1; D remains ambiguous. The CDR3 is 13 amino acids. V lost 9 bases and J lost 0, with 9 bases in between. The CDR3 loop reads CASRSYSYNEQFF. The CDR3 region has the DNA TGTGCCAGTAGGTCTTACTCCTACAATGAGCAGTTCTTC.

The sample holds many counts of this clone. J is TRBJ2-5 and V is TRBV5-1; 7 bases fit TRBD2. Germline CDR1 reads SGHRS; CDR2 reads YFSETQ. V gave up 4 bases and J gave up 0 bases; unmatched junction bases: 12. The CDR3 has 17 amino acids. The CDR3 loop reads CASSAGLLHPNQETQYF. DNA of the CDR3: TGCGCCAGCAGCGCGGGACTACTACACCCGAACCAAGAGACCCAGTACTTC.

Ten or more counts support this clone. The CDR3 nucleotides read TGCGCCAGCAGTGAGGGGGCCAAAAACATTCAGTACTTC. Its protein is CASSEGAKNIQYF. The rearrangement links TRBV10-1 to TRBJ2-4; no clear D gene. CDR1 is WNHNN and CDR2 is SYGVQD in the germline V gene (reference sequence). Trimming shortened V by 2 bases and J by 1 base, and 3 bases separated the two germline ends. This CDR3 is built from 13 residues.

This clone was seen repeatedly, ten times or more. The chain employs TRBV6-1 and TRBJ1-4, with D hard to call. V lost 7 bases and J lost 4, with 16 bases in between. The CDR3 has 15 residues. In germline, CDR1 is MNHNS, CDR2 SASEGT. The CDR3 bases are TGTGCCAGCATTATGCCGGGCCTCGGTAATGAAAAACTGTTTTTT. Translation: CASIMPGLGNEKLFF.

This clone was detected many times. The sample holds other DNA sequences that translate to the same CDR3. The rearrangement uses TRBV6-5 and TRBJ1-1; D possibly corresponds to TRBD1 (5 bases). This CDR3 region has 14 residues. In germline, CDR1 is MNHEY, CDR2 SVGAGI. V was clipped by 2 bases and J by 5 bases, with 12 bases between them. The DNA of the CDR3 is TGTGCCAGCAGTTACGGGGGGAGGGGAACTGAAGCTTTCTTT. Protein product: CASSYGGRGTEAFF.

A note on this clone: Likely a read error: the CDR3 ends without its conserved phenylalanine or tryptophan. The CDR3 DNA follows: TGTTCCAGCAGAGCTGGGGGGGGAACTGAAGCTTTCCTT. Translated: CSSRAGGGTEAFL. The V call is TRBV6-1, the J call TRBJ1-1; perhaps TRBD1 as D (5 bases). CDR3 size: 13 residues. The germline V gene has CDR1 MNHNS and CDR2 SASEGT.

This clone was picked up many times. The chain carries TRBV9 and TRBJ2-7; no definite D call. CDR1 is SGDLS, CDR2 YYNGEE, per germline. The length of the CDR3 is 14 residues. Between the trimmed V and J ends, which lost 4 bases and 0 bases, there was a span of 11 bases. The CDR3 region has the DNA TGTGCCAGCAGCCCCCCAGGACGCTCCTACGAGCAGTACTTC. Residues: CASSPPGRSYEQYF. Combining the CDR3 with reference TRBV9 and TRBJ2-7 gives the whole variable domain DSGVTQTPKHLITATGQRVTLRCSPRSGDLSVYWYQQSLDQGLQFLIQYYNGEERAKGNILERFSAQQFPDLHSELNLSSLELGDSALYFCASSPPGRSYEQYFGPGTRLTVT.

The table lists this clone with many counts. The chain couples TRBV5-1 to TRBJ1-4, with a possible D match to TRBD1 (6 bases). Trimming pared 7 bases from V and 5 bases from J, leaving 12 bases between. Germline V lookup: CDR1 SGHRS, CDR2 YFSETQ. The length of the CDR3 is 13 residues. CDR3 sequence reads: CASSGEANEKLFF. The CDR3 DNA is TGCGCCAGCTCAGGGGAGGCCAATGAAAAACTGTTTTTT.

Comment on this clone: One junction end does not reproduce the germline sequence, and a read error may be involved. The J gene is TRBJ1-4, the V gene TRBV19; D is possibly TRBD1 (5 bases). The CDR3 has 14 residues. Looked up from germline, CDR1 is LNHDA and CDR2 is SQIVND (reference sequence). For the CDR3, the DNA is TGTGCCAGTAGTAGCGGTAGGGGAGGGGAAAACCTGTTTTTT. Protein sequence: CASSSGRGGENLFF.

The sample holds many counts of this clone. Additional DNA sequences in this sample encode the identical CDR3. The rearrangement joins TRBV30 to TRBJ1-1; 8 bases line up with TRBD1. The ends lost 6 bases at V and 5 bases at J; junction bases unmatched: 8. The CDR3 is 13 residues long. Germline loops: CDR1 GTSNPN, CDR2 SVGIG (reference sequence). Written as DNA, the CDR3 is TGTGCCTGCTTCAGGGGGCGGTGGACTGAAGCTTTCTTT. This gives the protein CACFRGRWTEAFF.

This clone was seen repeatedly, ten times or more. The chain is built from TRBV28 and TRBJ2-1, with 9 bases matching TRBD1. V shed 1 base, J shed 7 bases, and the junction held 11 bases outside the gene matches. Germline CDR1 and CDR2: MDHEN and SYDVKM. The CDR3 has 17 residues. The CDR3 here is CASSLSFSGTGMNEQFF. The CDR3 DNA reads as TGTGCCAGCAGTTTATCCTTCTCCGGGACAGGGATGAATGAGCAGTTCTTC.

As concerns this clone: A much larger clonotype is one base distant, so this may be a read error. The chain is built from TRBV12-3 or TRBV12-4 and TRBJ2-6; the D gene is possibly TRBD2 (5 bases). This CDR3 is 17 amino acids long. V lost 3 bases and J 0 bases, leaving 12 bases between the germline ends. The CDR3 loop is CASSFGREGSGANVLTF. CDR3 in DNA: TGTGCCAGCAGTTTTGGGAGAGAGGGCTCTGGGGCCAACGTCCTGACTTTC.

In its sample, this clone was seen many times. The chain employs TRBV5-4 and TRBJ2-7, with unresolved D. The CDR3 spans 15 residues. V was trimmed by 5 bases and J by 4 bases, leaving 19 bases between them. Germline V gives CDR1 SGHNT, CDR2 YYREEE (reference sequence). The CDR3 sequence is CASSFGESVVYEQYF. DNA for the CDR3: TGTGCCAGCAGTTTTGGGGAATCAGTGGTATACGAGCAGTACTTC.

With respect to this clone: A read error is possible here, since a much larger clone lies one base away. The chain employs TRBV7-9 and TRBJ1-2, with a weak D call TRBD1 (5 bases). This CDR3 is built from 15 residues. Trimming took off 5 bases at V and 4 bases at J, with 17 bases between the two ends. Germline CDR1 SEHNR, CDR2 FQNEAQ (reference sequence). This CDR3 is CASSLNSVGAYGYTF. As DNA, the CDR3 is TGTGCCAGCAGCCTAAATAGTGTTGGGGCCTATGGCTACACCTTC.

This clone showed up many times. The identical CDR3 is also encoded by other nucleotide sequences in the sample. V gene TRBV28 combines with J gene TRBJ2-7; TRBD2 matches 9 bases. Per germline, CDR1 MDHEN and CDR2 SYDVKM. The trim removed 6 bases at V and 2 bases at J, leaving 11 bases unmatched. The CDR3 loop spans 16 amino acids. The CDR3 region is CASSLAGGKDPYEQYF. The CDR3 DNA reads TGTGCCAGCAGCCTGGCGGGGGGGAAGGACCCCTACGAGCAGTACTTC.

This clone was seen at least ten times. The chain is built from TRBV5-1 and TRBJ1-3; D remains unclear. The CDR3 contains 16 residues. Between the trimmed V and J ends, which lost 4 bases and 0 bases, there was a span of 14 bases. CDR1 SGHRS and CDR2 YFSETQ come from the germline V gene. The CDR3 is CASSLPTDYSGNTIYF. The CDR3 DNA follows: TGCGCCAGCAGCCTCCCGACGGACTACTCTGGAAACACCATATATTTT.

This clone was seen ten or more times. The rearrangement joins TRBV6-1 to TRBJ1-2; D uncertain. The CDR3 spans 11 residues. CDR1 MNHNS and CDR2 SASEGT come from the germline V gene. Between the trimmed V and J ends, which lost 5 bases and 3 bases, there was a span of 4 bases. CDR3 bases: TGTGCCAGCAGTACAGACTATGGCTACACCTTC. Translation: CASSTDYGYTF.

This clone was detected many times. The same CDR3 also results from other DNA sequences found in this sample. This chain's CDR3 is CASSEALAGGPDTQYF. CDR3 nucleotide sequence: TGTGCCAGCAGTGAAGCACTAGCGGGAGGACCAGATACGCAGTATTTT. The gene calls are TRBV6-1 and TRBJ2-3, with 12 bases fitting TRBD2. Germline V gives CDR1 MNHNS, CDR2 SASEGT. J gave up 4 bases and V 0 bases, and 2 bases lay outside the gene matches. CDR3 length equals 16 residues.

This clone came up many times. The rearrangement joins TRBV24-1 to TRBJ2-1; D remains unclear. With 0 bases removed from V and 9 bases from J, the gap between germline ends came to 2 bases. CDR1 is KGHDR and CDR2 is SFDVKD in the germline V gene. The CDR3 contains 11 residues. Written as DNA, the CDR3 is TGTGCCACCAGTGATTTGGGTGAGCAGTTCTTC. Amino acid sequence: CATSDLGEQFF.

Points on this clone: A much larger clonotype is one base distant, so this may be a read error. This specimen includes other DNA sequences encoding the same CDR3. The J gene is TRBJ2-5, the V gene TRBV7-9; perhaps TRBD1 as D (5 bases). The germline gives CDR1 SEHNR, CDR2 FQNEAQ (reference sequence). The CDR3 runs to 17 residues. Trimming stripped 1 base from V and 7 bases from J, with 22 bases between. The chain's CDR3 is CASSLDSSWVTGGTQYF. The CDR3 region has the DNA TGTGCCAGCAGCTTAGACAGTTCGTGGGTAACAGGTGGGACCCAGTACTTC. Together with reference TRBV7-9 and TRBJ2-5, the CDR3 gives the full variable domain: DTGVSQNPRHKITKRGQNVTFRCDPISEHNRLYWYRQTLGQGPEFLTYFQNEAQLEKSRLLSDRFSAERPKGSFSTLEIQRTEQGDSAMYLCASSLDSSWVTGGTQYFGPGTRLLVL.

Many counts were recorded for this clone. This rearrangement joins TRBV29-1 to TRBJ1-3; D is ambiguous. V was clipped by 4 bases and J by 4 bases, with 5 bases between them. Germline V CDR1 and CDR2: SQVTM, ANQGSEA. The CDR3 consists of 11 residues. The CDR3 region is CSVVGGNTIYF. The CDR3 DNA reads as TGCAGCGTTGTGGGAGGAAACACCATATATTTT.